Sequencing of this T cell receptor beta chain was carried out in a study of blood T cell repertoires in COVID-19. Study information: Samples of COVID-19 (acute and convalescent) were obtained from the United States, Italy and Spain. Sources were T cells, B-cell-depleted T cells, or PBMCs; the material itself was cDNA or gDNA.

In the original workflow: Using reference gene primer amplification, nucleated cell counts were estimated. Sequencing used immunoSEQ multiplex PCR; TCRdb keeps in-frame clones, though not all of them. V and J calls and clone size are as listed in that table; D and trimming were resolved from the DNA. The sample has around 190,000 clones, approximately 85% seen once; the top ten hold around 7.5%. CDR1 is LNHDA, CDR2 SQIVND, per germline (reference sequence). V lost 5 bases to trimming and J lost 6 bases; unmatched junction nucleotides: 7. This CDR3 is 15 amino acids long. The chain is built from TRBV19 and TRBJ1-2, with 12 nucleotides matching TRBD1. The origin of this receptor is a woman in her sixties with acute or convalescent COVID-19. Sequencing was done on a sample of peripheral blood. The CDR3 DNA is TGTGCCAGTAGTCCAACCGGGACAGGGGGCCATGGCTACACCTTC. Protein: CASSPTGTGGHGYTF.